This T cell receptor (beta chain) came from a study of CD39 and CD103 CD8 tumor-infiltrating T cells. Study at large: Repertoire comparisons were shown for four patients, including a melanoma patient.

The CDR3 spans 14 residues. The germline V gene encodes CDR1 SGHDT and CDR2 YYEEEE. Trimming cost V 0 bases and J 0 bases, with 6 bases left between them. DNA input per subset was about 9,000 to 110,000 sorted cells. Here immunoSEQ multiplex PCR was the method, and the copy in TCRdb shows in-frame clones only, minus some. This table has under 20,000 clones, 75% to 95% appearing once. CD8+CD4-CD45RA- cells, CCR7-positive or negative, formed the memory CD8 sort. This receptor was taken from a human donor with head and neck squamous cell carcinoma. Input material: CD8+ T cells sorted from blood. Subset: total memory CD8 T cells (CD45RA-CCR7+/-) from blood or uninvolved lymph node. This chain links TRBV5-6 with TRBJ2-5; D uncertain. The CDR3 DNA reads TGTGCCAGCAGCTTGGTTGAGAACCAAGAGACCCAGTACTTC. Encoded protein: CASSLVENQETQYF.